Sequencing of this T cell receptor (beta chain) was carried out in a study of blood T cell repertoires in COVID-19 (dated by TCRdb to about 2020). Broadly, across the study: Collaborator samples came from the United States, Italy and Spain and covered acute and convalescent phases of COVID-19. The prospective study material was composed of cDNA or gDNA derived from T cells, B-cell-depleted T cells, or PBMCs. Subjects who had been exposed to COVID-19, were actively infected with it, or had recovered from it provided the deeply sampled blood TCRbeta repertoires that made up the dataset. A freely available public database, intended as a resource for researchers studying the immune response to SARS-CoV-2, is where the repertoires were released. Samples were obtained from the ongoing ImmuneRACE study (first 160 participants) and from approximately 1,200 subjects provided by 6 global collaborators. The sample metadata nearly always contained a de-identified subject ID, COVID-19 status, age in years and sex. Where available, HLA class I and class II types were obtained from metadata supplied by the sample provider rather than from assay-based typing. Summary of the overall study and its limitations: The quantity of clinical and demographic metadata differed by source and by participant and was supplied without curation.

Collaborating institutions collected whole blood in K2EDTA tubes following their own protocols. Collaborator samples were shipped for TCRbeta analysis as frozen whole blood, isolated PBMCs, or DNA extracted from either sample type. Of note for this clone: Its antigen remains undetermined. Base-call qualities are not available, and no considerably larger clone is one nucleotide away.

The CDR3 runs 15 amino acids, cysteine and phenylalanine included. Only CDR3 DNA remains: 45 bases, in frame from the first base. The germline V end is reduced by 0 bases and the J end by 5 bases; junction bases left unmatched: 5. CDR1 and CDR2 are drawn from the germline V gene: SGHRS, YFSETQ. The immunoSEQ Assay, a bias-controlled multiplex PCR, was used to amplify TCRbeta CDR3 regions from genomic DNA. Per the authors' processing: Within the assay, amplification of reference gene primers was used to estimate how many nucleated cells each sample contained. To quantify the absolute abundance of each unique TCRbeta CDR3 rearrangement, sequence reads were collapsed and filtered. Productive Simpson clonality was computed per sample as the square root of Simpson's diversity index over productive rearrangements. In TCRdb, the immuneACCESS table is reduced to in-frame sequences with V and J assigned. These tables do not hold every clone; where another copy was compared, an unresolved V gene accounts for under half, and the others remain unexplained. V and J calls and clone size are copied from that table; D and trimming were computed from the DNA. This sample holds around 250,000 clones; 80% to 85% were observed only once. Around 3.4% of the sample rests with the top ten.

The sequence is built from TRBV5-1 and TRBJ2-1; TRBD2 agrees with 7 junctional bases. Material for sequencing was peripheral blood. This clonotype was obtained from a woman aged 18-29 years with acute or convalescent COVID-19. The sequence in DNA is TGCGCCAGCAGCTTGGGGGCTAGCGGCCACAATGAGCAGTTCTTC. Its translation reads: CASSLGASGHNEQFF.